This T cell receptor (beta chain) was found in a study of shared clonotypes between healthy human individuals. Study-wide findings and caveats: Clonotype sharing among donors likely depends on sequencing depth.

V was trimmed by 1 base and J by 2 bases, leaving 5 bases between them. The CDR3 length is 14 residues. Germline V gives CDR1 MNHNS, CDR2 SASEGT. This clone was seen a handful of times. As yet, its antigen is unknown. Extraction of genomic DNA in unsorted samples used 100 million or so PBMCs. The method was immunoSEQ multiplex PCR; TCRdb's version includes in-frame clones alone and lacks a portion of them. Of some 450,000 clones listed, roughly three quarters were seen once; the top ten hold about 12%. The specimen was PBMCs. The sequence was obtained from a woman in her thirties or forties in good health. Some clones in this sample may be carry-over from other donors' samples. V and J are TRBV6-1 and TRBJ2-2; D gene ambiguous. The CDR3 coding sequence is TGTGCCAGCAGTGAAGAAGGAAACACCGGGGAGCTGTTTTTT. Its translation: CASSEEGNTGELFF.